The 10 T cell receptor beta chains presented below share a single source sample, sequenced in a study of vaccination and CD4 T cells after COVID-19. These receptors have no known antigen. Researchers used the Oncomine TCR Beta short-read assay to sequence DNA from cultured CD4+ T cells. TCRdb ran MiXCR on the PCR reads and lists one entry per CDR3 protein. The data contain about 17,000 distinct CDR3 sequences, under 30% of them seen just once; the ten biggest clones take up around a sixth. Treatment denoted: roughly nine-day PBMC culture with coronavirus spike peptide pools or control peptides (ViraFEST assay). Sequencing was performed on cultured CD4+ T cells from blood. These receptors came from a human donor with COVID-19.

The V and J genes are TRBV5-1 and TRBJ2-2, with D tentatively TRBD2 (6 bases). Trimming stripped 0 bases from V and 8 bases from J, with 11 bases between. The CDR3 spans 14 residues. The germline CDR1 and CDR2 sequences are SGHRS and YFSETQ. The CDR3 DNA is TGCGCCAGCAGCTTGGGCGGGGTATCAGGGGAGCTGTTTTTT. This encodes CASSLGGVSGELFF.

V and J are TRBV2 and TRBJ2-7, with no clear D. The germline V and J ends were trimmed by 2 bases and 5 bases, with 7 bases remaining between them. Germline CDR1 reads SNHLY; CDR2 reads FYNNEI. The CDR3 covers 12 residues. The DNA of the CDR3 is TGTGCCAGCAGTGAACGATGGGACGAGCAGTACTTC. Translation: CASSERWDEQYF.

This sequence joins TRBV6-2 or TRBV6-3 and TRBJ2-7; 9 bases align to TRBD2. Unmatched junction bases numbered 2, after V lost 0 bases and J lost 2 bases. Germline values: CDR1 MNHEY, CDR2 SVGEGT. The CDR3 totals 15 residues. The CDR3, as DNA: TGTGCCAGCAGTTACTCCCCTAGCGGGACCTACGAGCAGTACTTC. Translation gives CASSYSPSGTYEQYF.

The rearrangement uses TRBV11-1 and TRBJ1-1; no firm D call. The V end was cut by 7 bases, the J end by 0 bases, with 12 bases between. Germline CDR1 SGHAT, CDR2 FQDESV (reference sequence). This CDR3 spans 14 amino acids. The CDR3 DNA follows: TGTGCCAGCACCGCGAGTCCAGTGAACACTGAAGCTTTCTTT. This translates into CASTASPVNTEAFF.

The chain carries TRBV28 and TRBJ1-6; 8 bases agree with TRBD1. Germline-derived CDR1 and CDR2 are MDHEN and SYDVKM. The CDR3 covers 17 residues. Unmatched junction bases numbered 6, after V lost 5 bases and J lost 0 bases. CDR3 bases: TGTGCCAGCAGTCCCCGGACAGGGAGCTCCTATAATTCACCCCTCCACTTT. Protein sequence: CASSPRTGSSYNSPLHF.

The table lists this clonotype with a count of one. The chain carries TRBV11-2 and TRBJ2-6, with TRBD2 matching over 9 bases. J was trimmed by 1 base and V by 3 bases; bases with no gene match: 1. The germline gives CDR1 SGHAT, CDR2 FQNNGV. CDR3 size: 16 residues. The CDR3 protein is CASSFTSGSGANVLTF. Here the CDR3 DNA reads TGTGCCAGCAGCTTTACTAGCGGGTCTGGGGCCAACGTCCTGACTTTC.

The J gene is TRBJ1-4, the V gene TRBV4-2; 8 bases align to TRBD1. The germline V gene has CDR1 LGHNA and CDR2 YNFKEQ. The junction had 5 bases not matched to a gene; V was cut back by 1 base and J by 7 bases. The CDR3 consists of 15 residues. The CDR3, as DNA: TGTGCCAGCAGCCAAGTAGGACAGGGTATTGAAAAACTGTTTTTT. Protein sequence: CASSQVGQGIEKLFF.

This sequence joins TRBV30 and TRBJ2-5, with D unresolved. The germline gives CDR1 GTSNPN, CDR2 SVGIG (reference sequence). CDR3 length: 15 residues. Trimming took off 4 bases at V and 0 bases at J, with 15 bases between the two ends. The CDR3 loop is CAWNKEPPYQETQYF. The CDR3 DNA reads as TGTGCCTGGAATAAGGAGCCTCCGTACCAAGAGACCCAGTACTTC.

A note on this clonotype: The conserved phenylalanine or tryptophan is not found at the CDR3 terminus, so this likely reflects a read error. The CDR3 DNA follows: TGTGCCACAACGCTGGACAGGGGGAATTCACCCCTCCACCTT. Residues: CATTLDRGNSPLHL. The V call is TRBV2, the J call TRBJ1-6, with TRBD1 identical over 10 bases. The V gene's germline CDR1 is SNHLY and CDR2 FYNNEI. Unmatched junction bases numbered 7, after V lost 10 bases and J lost 7 bases. The CDR3 has 14 residues.

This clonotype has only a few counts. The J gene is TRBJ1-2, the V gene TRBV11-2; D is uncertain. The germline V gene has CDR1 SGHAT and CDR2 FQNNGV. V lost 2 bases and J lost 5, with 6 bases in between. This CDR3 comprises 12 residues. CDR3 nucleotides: TGTGCCAGCAGCTTATCAGCTTATGGCTACACCTTC. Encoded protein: CASSLSAYGYTF.